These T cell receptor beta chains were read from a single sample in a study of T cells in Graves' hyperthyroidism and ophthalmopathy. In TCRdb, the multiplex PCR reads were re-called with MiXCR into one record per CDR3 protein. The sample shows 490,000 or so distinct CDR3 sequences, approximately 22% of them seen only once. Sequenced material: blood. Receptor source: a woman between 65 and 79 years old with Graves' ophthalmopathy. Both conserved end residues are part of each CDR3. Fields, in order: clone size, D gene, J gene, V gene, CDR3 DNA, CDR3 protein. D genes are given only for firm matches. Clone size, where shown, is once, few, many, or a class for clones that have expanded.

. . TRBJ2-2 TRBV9 TGTGCCAGCAGCGTAGGGTTGGACAGTAACACCGGGGAGCTGTTTTTT CASSVGLDSNTGELFF
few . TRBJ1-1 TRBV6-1 TGTGCCAGCACCCGGGACCTTCTCACTGAAGCTTTCTTT CASTRDLLTEAFF
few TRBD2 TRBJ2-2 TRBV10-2 TGCGCCAGCCGTGGGGGGGGGACCGGGGAGCTGTTTTTT CASRGGGTGELFF
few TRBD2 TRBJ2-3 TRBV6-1 TGTGCCAGCACCCCGGGGGGAGCGAGTACGCAGTATTTT CASTPGGASTQYF
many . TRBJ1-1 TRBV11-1 TGTGCCAGCAGCTTAGCCCCGGGCAGGAACACTGAAGCTTTCTTT CASSLAPGRNTEAFF
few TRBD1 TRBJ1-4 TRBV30 TGTGCCTGGAGGGGAGGGGGCGCTGGTGAAAAACTGTTTTTT CAWRGGGAGEKLFF
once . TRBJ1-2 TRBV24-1 TGTGCCACCAGTGATTCCCGTATGGGGGCTCGTGGCTACACCTTC CATSDSRMGARGYTF
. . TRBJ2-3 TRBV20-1 TGCAGTGCTAGAGACCGGGCAAACTCTAGCACAGATACGCAGTATTTT CSARDRANSSTDTQYF
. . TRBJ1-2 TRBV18 TGTGCCAGCTCACCCGGACCGGGGCTAGGCTACACCTTC CASSPGPGLGYTF
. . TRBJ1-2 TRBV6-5 TGTGCCAGCAGTTACTCCTTGCGGGATGGCTACACCTTC CASSYSLRDGYTF
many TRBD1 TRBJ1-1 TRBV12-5 TGTGCTAGTGCCGCCCCCATGACAGGGAGGGAAACTGAAGCTTTCTTT CASAAPMTGRETEAFF
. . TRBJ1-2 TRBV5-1 TGCGCCAGCAGCTTGGCCCCAGGCCCCTATGGCTACACCTTC CASSLAPGPYGYTF
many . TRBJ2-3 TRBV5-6 TGTGCCAGCAGCTTGGAGAGGGAAAACACAGATACGCAGTATTTT CASSLERENTDTQYF
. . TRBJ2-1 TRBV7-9 TGTGCCAGCAGCATTTGGGTAACGATTCCTAATGAGCAGTTCTTC CASSIWVTIPNEQFF
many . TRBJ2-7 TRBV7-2 TGTGCCAGCAGCACCCGTAGTGGGGGCTCCTACGAGCAGTACTTC CASSTRSGGSYEQYF
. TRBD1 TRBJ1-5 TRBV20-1 TGCAGTGCTGGACAGGGGCCGGGTCAGCCCCAGCATTTT CSAGQGPGQPQHF
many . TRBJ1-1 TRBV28 TGTGCCAGCAGTTTATGGGCAGATGAAGCTTTCTTT CASSLWADEAFF
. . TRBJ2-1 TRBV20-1 TGCAGTGCGGTCGACAGTGAAGACTACAATGAGCAGTTCTTC CSAVDSEDYNEQFF
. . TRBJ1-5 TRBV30 TGTGCCTGGAGTGTAGGGTTAGTGGTTCAGCCCCAGCATTTT CAWSVGLVVQPQHF
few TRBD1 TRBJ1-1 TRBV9 TGTGCCAGCAGCGGACACAGGGGGCACACTGAAGCTTTCTTT CASSGHRGHTEAFF
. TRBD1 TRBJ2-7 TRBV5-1 TGCGCCAGCAGTGGGGCCTTCGGACAGGGGACCTACGAGCAGTACTTC CASSGAFGQGTYEQYF
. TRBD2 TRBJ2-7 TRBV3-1 TGTGCCAGCAGCACCCCCCTCGCGGGAGATGATAAGCAGTACTTC CASSTPLAGDDKQYF
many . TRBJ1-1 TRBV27 TGTGCCAGCAGCCCGATAGGGGTGAACACTGAAGCTTTCTTT CASSPIGVNTEAFF
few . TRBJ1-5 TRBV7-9 TGTGCCAGCAGCCCGTCTGGGGGGACCGGGCGAGGTCAGCCCCAGCATTTT CASSPSGGTGRGQPQHF
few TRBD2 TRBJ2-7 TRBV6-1 TGTGCCAGCAGTCCGGGACTAGCGGGACCAGGGCAGTACTTC CASSPGLAGPGQYF
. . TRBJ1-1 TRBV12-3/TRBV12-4 TGTGCCAGCAGTTTATGGAGGGGCACTGAAGCTTTCTTT CASSLWRGTEAFF
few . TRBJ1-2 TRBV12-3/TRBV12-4 TGTGCCAGCAGTTGGAACGACCGTGGCTACACCTTC CASSWNDRGYTF
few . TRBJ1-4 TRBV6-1 TGTGCCAGCAGTGACCGACAGGCTCGGGGTGAAAAACTGTTTTTT CASSDRQARGEKLFF
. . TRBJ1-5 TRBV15 TGTGCCACCAGCAGCCATTGGGAAAGCAATCAGCCCCAGCATTTT CATSSHWESNQPQHF
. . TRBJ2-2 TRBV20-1 TGCAGTGCTAGTACGGGAGCGGGCACCGGGGAGCTGTTTTTT CSASTGAGTGELFF
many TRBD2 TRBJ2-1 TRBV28 TGTGCCACCTTTGCGGGAGGTTTGTCCTACAATGAGCAGTTCTTC CATFAGGLSYNEQFF
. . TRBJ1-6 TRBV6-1 TGTGCCAGCGGCAGGAGCTCCTATAATTCACCCCTCCACTTT CASGRSSYNSPLHF
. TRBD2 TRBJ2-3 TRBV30 TGTGCCTGGACCGAGCAGGCTAGCGGGAGGAATACGCAGTATTTT CAWTEQASGRNTQYF
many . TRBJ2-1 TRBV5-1 TGCGCCAGCAGCTTGGTCATTAACAATGAGCAGTTCTTC CASSLVINNEQFF
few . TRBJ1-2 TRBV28 TGTGCCAGCAGCGTGACAGTCAACTATGGCTACACCTTC CASSVTVNYGYTF
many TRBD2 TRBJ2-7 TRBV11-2 TGTGCCAGCAGCTATGGACTAGCGGGATCCTACGAGCAGTACTTC CASSYGLAGSYEQYF
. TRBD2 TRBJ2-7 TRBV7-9 TGTGCCAGCAGTCAACGGGAGGGGTCCTACGAGCAGTACTTC CASSQREGSYEQYF
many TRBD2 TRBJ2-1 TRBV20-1 TGCAGTGCTAGTAGACTAGCGGGTTACAATGAGCAGTTCTTC CSASRLAGYNEQFF
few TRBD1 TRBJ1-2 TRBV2 TGTGCCAGCGGACGGACAGGGGTAACCTATGGCTACACCTTC CASGRTGVTYGYTF
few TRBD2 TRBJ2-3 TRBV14 TGTGCCAGCAGCCAAGAGACTAGCGGCAACTGGGTTGGCACAGATACGCAGTATTTT CASSQETSGNWVGTDTQYF
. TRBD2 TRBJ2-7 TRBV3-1 TGTGCCAGCAGCCGCGACCCAGGACTAGCGGACGCCTACGAGCAGTACTTC CASSRDPGLADAYEQYF
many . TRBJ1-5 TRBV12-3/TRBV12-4 TGTGCCAGCAGTTTAGATGGGGCCGTTAGCAATCAGCCCCAGCATTTT CASSLDGAVSNQPQHF
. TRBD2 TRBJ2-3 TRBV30 TGTGCCTGGAGAAGACGGGAGGTCCCAGATACGCAGTATTTT CAWRRREVPDTQYF
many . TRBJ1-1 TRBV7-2 TGTGCCAGCAGCCAGACGTGGAACACTGAAGCTTTCTTT CASSQTWNTEAFF
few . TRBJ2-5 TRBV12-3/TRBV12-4 TGTGCCAGCACCATTTGGGGGATCGACGAGACCCAGTACTTC CASTIWGIDETQYF
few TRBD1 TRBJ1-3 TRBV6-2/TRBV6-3 TGTGCCAGCAGTTCCAACAGGGGAATGAGTGGAAACACCATATATTTT CASSSNRGMSGNTIYF
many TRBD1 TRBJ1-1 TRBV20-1 TGCAGTGCTGGCCGGAGGACAGGGAGGTATACTGAAGCTTTCTTT CSAGRRTGRYTEAFF
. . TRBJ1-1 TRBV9 TGTGCCAGGTCGCTGAAATCAAACACTGAAGCTTTCTTT CARSLKSNTEAFF
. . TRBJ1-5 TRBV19 TGTGCCAGTAGTGCCTGGGAAGGGTTCAATCAGCCCCAGCATTTT CASSAWEGFNQPQHF
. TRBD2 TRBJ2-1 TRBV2 TGTGCCAGCAGGGGGGGGAGCGGGAGGGGGGGGGGCAATGAGCAGTTCTTC CASRGGSGRGGGNEQFF
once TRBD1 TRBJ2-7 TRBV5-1 TGCGCCAGCAGCGTGATAGGGACAGGTCCTTCCTACGAGCAGTACTTC CASSVIGTGPSYEQYF
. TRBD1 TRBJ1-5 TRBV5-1 TGCGCCAGCAGCCCTGGACAGGGGGCGAGTACTCAGCCCCAGCATTTT CASSPGQGASTQPQHF
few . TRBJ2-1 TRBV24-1 TGTGCCACCGAAACTACGGGCGGGACCAATGAGCAGTTCTTC CATETTGGTNEQFF
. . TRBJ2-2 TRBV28 TGTGCCAGCAGTTGGCTTCTCACCGGGGAGCTGTTTTTT CASSWLLTGELFF
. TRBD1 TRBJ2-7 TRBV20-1 TGCAGTGCTAGAGATCTTAGGCAGGGGGCCTCCTACGAGCAGTACTTC CSARDLRQGASYEQYF
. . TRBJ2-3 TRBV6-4 TGTGCCAGCAGTCGACACGGGCGGCAGGGCACAGATACGCAGTATTTT CASSRHGRQGTDTQYF
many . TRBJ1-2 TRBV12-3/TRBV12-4 TGTGCCAGCAGTTTAGACCAGGGGATCTTTGACTATGGCTACACCTTC CASSLDQGIFDYGYTF
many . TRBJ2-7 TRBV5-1 TGCGCCAGCACCCCCGACGCCTTATCCTACGAGCAGTACTTC CASTPDALSYEQYF
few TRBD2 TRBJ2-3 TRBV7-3 TGTGCCAGCAGCTTAGGAGCGGGAGTGGGGCCAGATACGCAGTATTTT CASSLGAGVGPDTQYF
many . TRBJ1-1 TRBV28 TGTGCCAGCAGTAGATTGACAGAGAACACTGAAGCTTTCTTT CASSRLTENTEAFF